Listed below are T cell receptor beta chains from one sample, sequenced in a study of cytomegalovirus exposure and HLA in healthy donors. The data were produced by immunoSEQ multiplex PCR, yet TCRdb's version contains in-frame clones alone and is incomplete. The repertoire holds approximately 170,000 clones, with approximately 80% as singletons. The sample taken for sequencing was PBMCs. These receptors were taken from a woman aged 50 to 60 in good health and CMV-seronegative. The CDR3 runs from the conserved cysteine through the conserved F or W. D genes are given only for firm matches. Expanded clones are given a class, and other clones once, few, many or no size at all.

v_gene: TRBV7-9
abundance: NA
j_gene: TRBJ1-4
d_gene: NA
CDR3aa: CASSLEGSGKLFF
CDR3nt: TGTGCCAGCAGCTTAGAAGGCAGCGGAAAACTGTTTTTT

v_gene: TRBV29-1
abundance: NA
j_gene: TRBJ1-5
d_gene: TRBD1
CDR3aa: CSATQGSSNQPQHF
CDR3nt: TGCAGCGCTACACAGGGGTCAAGCAATCAGCCCCAGCATTTT

v_gene: TRBV5-1
abundance: NA
j_gene: TRBJ2-1
d_gene: NA
CDR3aa: CASSLVAREDNEQFF
CDR3nt: TGCGCCAGCAGCTTGGTGGCCAGGGAGGACAATGAGCAGTTCTTC

v_gene: TRBV19
abundance: NA
j_gene: TRBJ1-1
d_gene: TRBD1
CDR3aa: CASQDRGRLNTEAFF
CDR3nt: TGTGCCAGCCAAGACAGGGGGCGACTGAACACTGAAGCTTTCTTT

v_gene: TRBV28
abundance: NA
j_gene: TRBJ1-6
d_gene: NA
CDR3aa: CASGSSYNSPLHF
CDR3nt: TGTGCCAGCGGGAGCTCCTATAATTCACCCCTCCACTTT

v_gene: TRBV5-1
abundance: NA
j_gene: TRBJ2-1
d_gene: TRBD2
CDR3aa: CASTLGSGRAFNEQFF
CDR3nt: TGCGCCAGCACCTTGGGGAGCGGGAGGGCCTTCAATGAGCAGTTCTTC

v_gene: TRBV7-2
abundance: NA
j_gene: TRBJ2-1
d_gene: TRBD2
CDR3aa: CASSLGSSGSSYNEQFF
CDR3nt: TGTGCCAGCAGCTTAGGGTCTAGCGGAAGCTCCTACAATGAGCAGTTCTTC

v_gene: TRBV10-3
abundance: few
j_gene: TRBJ1-1
d_gene: TRBD1
CDR3aa: CAISESGQSNTEAFF
CDR3nt: TGTGCCATCAGTGAGTCGGGACAGTCGAACACTGAAGCTTTCTTT

v_gene: TRBV28
abundance: NA
j_gene: TRBJ1-2
d_gene: TRBD1
CDR3aa: CASSKGGGNGYTF
CDR3nt: TGTGCCAGCAGTAAAGGGGGCGGGAATGGCTACACCTTC

v_gene: TRBV7-6
abundance: few
j_gene: TRBJ1-3
d_gene: TRBD1
CDR3aa: CASSAGTAYSGNTIYF
CDR3nt: TGTGCCAGCAGCGCCGGGACAGCATATTCTGGAAACACCATATATTTT

v_gene: TRBV7-9
abundance: NA
j_gene: TRBJ1-1
d_gene: TRBD1
CDR3aa: CASSLSGGLDTEAFF
CDR3nt: TGTGCCAGCAGCTTATCAGGGGGCTTGGACACTGAAGCTTTCTTT

v_gene: TRBV7-9
abundance: NA
j_gene: TRBJ1-4
d_gene: TRBD1
CDR3aa: CASSLGTGGEKLFF
CDR3nt: TGTGCCAGCAGCTTGGGGACAGGGGGCGAAAAACTGTTTTTT

v_gene: TRBV7-2
abundance: once
j_gene: TRBJ1-5
d_gene: NA
CDR3aa: CASSLSAESNQPQHF
CDR3nt: TGTGCCAGCAGCTTAAGCGCCGAAAGCAATCAGCCCCAGCATTTT

v_gene: TRBV18
abundance: NA
j_gene: TRBJ2-7
d_gene: NA
CDR3aa: CASSPQQGSYEQYF
CDR3nt: TGTGCCAGCTCCCCCCAACAGGGTTCGTACGAGCAGTACTTC

v_gene: TRBV9
abundance: NA
j_gene: TRBJ2-1
d_gene: TRBD2
CDR3aa: CASSVAGTSRHNEQFF
CDR3nt: TGTGCCAGCAGCGTCGCCGGGACTAGCAGACACAATGAGCAGTTCTTC

v_gene: TRBV29-1
abundance: NA
j_gene: TRBJ1-5
d_gene: TRBD1
CDR3aa: CSVDAGGVGQPQHF
CDR3nt: TGCAGCGTTGATGCAGGGGGCGTAGGACAGCCCCAGCATTTT

v_gene: TRBV19
abundance: NA
j_gene: TRBJ2-7
d_gene: NA
CDR3aa: CASSPTVHYEQYF
CDR3nt: TGTGCCAGTAGCCCGACAGTTCACTACGAGCAGTACTTC

v_gene: TRBV6-5
abundance: few
j_gene: TRBJ1-2
d_gene: TRBD1
CDR3aa: CASTYKRQGAGYTF
CDR3nt: TGTGCCAGCACCTACAAGAGACAGGGGGCTGGCTACACCTTC

v_gene: TRBV4-1
abundance: once
j_gene: TRBJ2-1
d_gene: NA
CDR3aa: CASSQVSSSYNEQFF
CDR3nt: TGCGCCAGCAGCCAAGTGTCTAGTTCCTACAATGAGCAGTTCTTC

v_gene: TRBV7-2
abundance: NA
j_gene: TRBJ1-1
d_gene: NA
CDR3aa: CASSQSGNTEAFF
CDR3nt: TGTGCCAGCAGCCAATCGGGGAACACTGAAGCTTTCTTT

v_gene: TRBV19
abundance: once
j_gene: TRBJ1-5
d_gene: TRBD1
CDR3aa: CASSMLKTGGWYQPQHF
CDR3nt: TGTGCCAGTAGTATGCTTAAGACAGGGGGCTGGTATCAGCCCCAGCATTTT

v_gene: TRBV7-2
abundance: NA
j_gene: TRBJ2-3
d_gene: NA
CDR3aa: CASSLGTGTSTDTQYF
CDR3nt: TGTGCCAGCAGCTTAGGGACCGGGACTAGCACAGATACGCAGTATTTT

v_gene: TRBV9
abundance: NA
j_gene: TRBJ1-6
d_gene: NA
CDR3aa: CTSSVTGTGDSPLHF
CDR3nt: TGTACCAGCAGCGTAACCGGGACGGGAGATTCACCCCTCCACTTT

v_gene: TRBV5-1
abundance: NA
j_gene: TRBJ2-1
d_gene: TRBD2
CDR3aa: CASSPVRTRDNEQFF
CDR3nt: TGCGCCAGCTCTCCTGTGAGGACTAGGGACAATGAGCAGTTCTTC

v_gene: TRBV4-3
abundance: NA
j_gene: TRBJ2-1
d_gene: NA
CDR3aa: CASSQWLAVSNEQFF
CDR3nt: TGCGCCAGCAGCCAATGGCTAGCTGTTTCCAATGAGCAGTTCTTC

v_gene: TRBV28
abundance: NA
j_gene: TRBJ2-7
d_gene: TRBD1
CDR3aa: CASSRGQYYEQYF
CDR3nt: TGTGCCAGCAGTCGGGGACAGTACTACGAGCAGTACTTC

v_gene: TRBV5-6
abundance: NA
j_gene: TRBJ1-1
d_gene: NA
CDR3aa: CASSLVTEAFF
CDR3nt: TGTGCCAGCAGCTTGGTGACAGAGGCTTTCTTT

v_gene: TRBV28
abundance: few
j_gene: TRBJ1-2
d_gene: NA
CDR3aa: CASSSGQGHWRDTF
CDR3nt: TGTGCCAGCAGCTCCGGACAAGGGCATTGGCGTGACACCTTC

v_gene: TRBV5-3
abundance: NA
j_gene: TRBJ2-7
d_gene: TRBD1
CDR3aa: CARRKLTGDYEQYF
CDR3nt: TGTGCCAGAAGGAAACTTACAGGGGACTACGAGCAGTACTTC

v_gene: TRBV28
abundance: NA
j_gene: TRBJ1-5
d_gene: TRBD1
CDR3aa: CASRPGTANQPQHF
CDR3nt: TGTGCCAGCAGGCCCGGGACAGCAAATCAGCCCCAGCATTTT

v_gene: TRBV4-2
abundance: once
j_gene: TRBJ2-2
d_gene: TRBD2
CDR3aa: CASSLAGLAANTGELFF
CDR3nt: TGTGCCAGCAGCCTTGCCGGACTAGCGGCGAACACCGGGGAGCTGTTTTTT

v_gene: TRBV19
abundance: NA
j_gene: TRBJ1-6
d_gene: NA
CDR3aa: CASSIQGLPLHF
CDR3nt: TGTGCCAGTAGTATACAGGGGTTACCCCTCCACTTT

v_gene: TRBV4-1
abundance: NA
j_gene: TRBJ2-5
d_gene: TRBD2
CDR3aa: CASSQVAGGSYFQETQYF
CDR3nt: TGCGCCAGCAGCCAAGTGGCGGGAGGATCATACTTTCAAGAGACCCAGTACTTC

v_gene: TRBV28
abundance: NA
j_gene: TRBJ1-2
d_gene: NA
CDR3aa: CASSIQQGFGYTF
CDR3nt: TGTGCCAGCAGTATACAACAGGGTTTCGGCTACACCTTC

v_gene: TRBV5-1
abundance: NA
j_gene: TRBJ1-4
d_gene: TRBD1
CDR3aa: CASSLDIGTGSEKLFF
CDR3nt: TGCGCCAGCAGCTTGGATATCGGGACAGGGAGTGAAAAACTGTTTTTT

v_gene: TRBV19
abundance: NA
j_gene: TRBJ2-7
d_gene: TRBD2
CDR3aa: CASSILKRGTYEQYF
CDR3nt: TGTGCCAGTAGTATTTTAAAGCGGGGAACGTACGAGCAGTACTTC

v_gene: TRBV29-1
abundance: NA
j_gene: TRBJ2-4
d_gene: TRBD1
CDR3aa: CSVERDSPKNIQYF
CDR3nt: TGCAGCGTTGAAAGGGACAGTCCTAAAAACATTCAGTACTTC

v_gene: TRBV2
abundance: NA
j_gene: TRBJ2-7
d_gene: TRBD2
CDR3aa: CASPRLAGYEQYF
CDR3nt: TGTGCCAGCCCCCGGTTAGCGGGATACGAGCAGTACTTC

v_gene: TRBV5-1
abundance: NA
j_gene: TRBJ1-1
d_gene: TRBD1
CDR3aa: CASRPLTGAEAFF
CDR3nt: TGCGCCAGCAGACCGCTCACAGGGGCCGAAGCTTTCTTT

v_gene: TRBV7-9
abundance: NA
j_gene: TRBJ2-3
d_gene: TRBD2
CDR3aa: CASSTRPLAGGSDTQYF
CDR3nt: TGTGCCAGCAGCACTCGACCTCTAGCGGGAGGTTCAGATACGCAGTATTTT

v_gene: TRBV5-8
abundance: once
j_gene: TRBJ1-1
d_gene: TRBD1
CDR3aa: CASSRPGGYTEAFF
CDR3nt: TGTGCCAGCAGCCGACCAGGGGGCTACACTGAAGCTTTCTTT